The present T cell receptor beta chain was sequenced within a study of shared clonotypes between healthy human individuals (dated by TCRdb to about 2020). Concerning the study at large: The cohort included three men and a couple of women between 18 and 49 years of age. For each donor, CD4 naive and CD4 memory were each run on three plates, CD8 naive on two plates, and CD8 memory on one plate. To estimate repertoire size and how much clonotypes are shared between individuals, the study performed deep sequencing of blood TCR repertoires from roughly five healthy adults. Libraries were prepared and TCR repertoires were sequenced by different laboratories using diverse techniques, in order to increase sequencing depth and limit assay-specific biases. Leukapheresis yielded between about 0.85 and 9 billion PBMCs per donor.

Broad study findings and their caveats: Only blood was sampled, and tissue TCR repertoires likely differ from those in blood. Larger estimated clonotype richness was generally found for naive subsets than for memory subsets. The small number of donors limited the genetic and exposure-history diversity represented. Compared with non-shared clonotypes, the clonotypes found in all four sorted-subset donors had higher generation probabilities. When a handful of donors were compared, the shared fraction of clonotypes was about 5% for naive CD4, more than 3% for naive CD8, 2.3% for memory CD4, and about 0.36% for memory CD8. Pairwise subsampling indicated that sequencing depth was expected to affect the degree of clonotype sharing among donors. Even with the large sequencing depth, rarefaction of the sorted-subset datasets indicated that sequencing was incomplete.

Using the deep immunoSEQ assay, multiplex PCR amplified TCR CDR3 regions from genomic DNA. For each cell subset, the extracted genomic DNA was distributed evenly across all wells of several immunoSEQ 96-well plates, and each plate served as one replicate. For sorted subsets, 150 to 250 ng of genomic DNA, equivalent to tens of thousands of T cell genomes, went into each replicate PCR. Purified libraries were quantified with a Qubit 3.0 fluorometer, sized on a Bioanalyzer 2100, and re-quantified with the KAPA Library Quantification kit. Every immunoSEQ 96-well plate was sequenced on a dedicated single-read 150-cycle Illumina NextSeq 550 flow cell. In the original analysis: Because the immunoSEQ output included only junctional sequences and no quality scores, the filtering could not be the same as the filtering used for full-length reads. Sequences were annotated with PyIR, a Python wrapper for IgBLAST v1.9, and V/J genes and CDR3 were assigned using IMGT germline references. Reads with weak V/J assignments (E-value above 1e-6), missing CDR3, stop codons, out-of-frame junctions, or ambiguous translated residues were removed. V3J clonotypes were defined as sequences sharing an identical inferred V gene, J gene, and CDR3 amino acid sequence. Percentage overlap between repertoires was computed as shared unique clonotypes divided by the size of the smaller repertoire. Three approaches were used to assess repertoire richness: RTK rarefaction, the Chao1 estimator, and Recon v2.1 estimates of unobserved clonotypes. Generation probabilities were computed with OLGA for all TCRbeta clonotypes obtained by the gDNA method from several donors. This immuneACCESS table, as held by TCRdb, lists in-frame sequences with V and J called but not all clones. Of the missing ones, under half trace to an unresolved V gene in checked studies; the others have no known cause. For V, J and clone size, that table is used; D and trimming come from the DNA. This sample is represented by 2.3 million or so clones; 85% to 95% of them were singletons. About 0.37% of the sample rests with the top ten.

About this clone: Its recognized antigen is unknown. The input lacks base qualities; no much larger clone sits a single base away.

The donors were healthy, HIV-negative adults with no recently reported acute infections or vaccinations. Only Caucasian adults living in Nashville, Tennessee, USA were represented among the donors. Magnetic negative selection was used to enrich CD4+ T cells, after which naive cells were positively selected on CD45RA and the negative fraction became the memory subset. Blood was obtained by leukapheresis, after which PBMCs were separated by Ficoll-Histopaque density gradient centrifugation and cryopreserved in liquid nitrogen vapor phase. Analytical flow cytometry was used to check the purity and quantity of each magnetically sorted T cell population. From each sorted fraction, genomic DNA was isolated and quantified by UV absorbance on a Nanodrop 2000c. Per the germline V gene (reference sequence), LNHNV is the CDR1 and YYDKDF is the CDR2. The CDR3 measures 15 amino acids from cysteine to phenylalanine. Kept here is only the CDR3 DNA, which spans 45 bases and is read in frame from base 1. The V end loses 0 bases and the J end loses 2 bases, and a stretch of 11 bases separates them.

Sequences were obtained from naive CD4+ T cells from PBMCs. The sample's cell subset or site label, decoded: CD45RA+ positively selected. Rearrangement joined TRBV15 to TRBJ2-7; the D segment could be TRBD1, given 6 matching bases. The TCR sequence derives from a man aged 18 to 30 in good health. Some clones in this sample may be carry-over from other donors' samples. The DNA sequence is as follows: TGTGCCACCAGCAGAGAGTTTGGGGGCCCCTACGAGCAGTACTTC. Its amino acids are CATSREFGGPYEQYF.